This TCR beta chain is drawn from a study of shared clonotypes between healthy human individuals. CD45RO-negative cells were positively selected for CCR7, leaving out terminally differentiated effector memory CD45RA+ cells. Clones were sequenced by immunoSEQ multiplex PCR, and TCRdb holds only the in-frame ones, with some missing. The repertoire has 1.5 million to 2.5 million clones, around 96% of them found once; the top ten carry 0.9% to 1.5%. The CDR3 is made up of 14 amino acids. CDR1 is LGHNA and CDR2 is YSLEER in the germline V gene. Trimming took 0 bases from V and 8 from J, leaving 10 bases between them.

Sequenced sample: naive CD8+ T cells sorted from blood. The receptor was isolated from a man between 18 and 35 years old in good health. The rearrangement links TRBV4-3 to TRBJ1-4; D is uncertain. This CDR3 is CASSQDSEGEKLFF. CDR3 bases: TGCGCCAGCAGCCAAGATTCGGAGGGAGAAAAACTGTTTTTT.